One and the same sample provided the 21 T cell receptor beta chains below, sequenced in a study of blood T cell repertoires in COVID-19. Sequencing used immunoSEQ multiplex PCR; TCRdb keeps in-frame clones, though not all of them. Seen here are about 250,000 clones, around 88% observed once, and the top ten hold approximately 6%. The sequencing sample was made of peripheral blood. These receptors originate from a woman aged 30 to 39 with COVID-19, enrolled during active disease.

The rearrangement links TRBV29-1 to TRBJ1-2, with a possible D match to TRBD1 (5 bases). The V end was cut by 2 bases, the J end by 0 bases, with 10 bases between. The CDR3 has 14 residues. Germline loops: CDR1 SQVTM, CDR2 ANQGSEA. The DNA of the CDR3 is TGCAGCGTTGAAATTACAGGAGCTAACTATGGCTACACCTTC. This encodes CSVEITGANYGYTF.

This chain joins TRBV6-2 or TRBV6-3 and TRBJ1-5; D gene ambiguous. CDR3 size: 13 residues. Germline CDR1 MNHEY, CDR2 SVGEGT. Trimming took off 2 bases at V and 13 bases at J, with 15 bases between the two ends. CDR3 loop: CASSYLPVAGQHF. The CDR3 bases are TGTGCCAGCAGTTACCTACCGGTTGCGGGGCAGCATTTT.

This clone has only one observation. The chain joins TRBV7-2 to TRBJ1-6, with 7 positions matching TRBD1. The germline gives CDR1 SGHTA, CDR2 FQGNSA. The CDR3 is 16 residues long. The V segment lost 5 bases and the J segment 10 bases; nucleotides outside the gene matches: 14. The CDR3 nucleotides read TGTGCCAGCAGCGAACCGGGACAGTTCATACAATCACCCCTCCACTTT. It yields the protein CASSEPGQFIQSPLHF.

The chain carries TRBV7-9 and TRBJ2-7; maybe TRBD1 (5 bases). CDR1 and CDR2 (germline): SEHNR, FQNEAQ (reference sequence). The CDR3 covers 14 residues. V lost 5 bases and J lost 6, with 17 bases in between. CDR3 nucleotide sequence: TGTGCCAGCAGCCTAAAGCAGGGCGTACTCGAGCAGTACTTC. As protein: CASSLKQGVLEQYF. Combining the CDR3 with reference TRBV7-9 and TRBJ2-7 gives the whole variable domain DTGVSQNPRHKITKRGQNVTFRCDPISEHNRLYWYRQTLGQGPEFLTYFQNEAQLEKSRLLSDRFSAERPKGSFSTLEIQRTEQGDSAMYLCASSLKQGVLEQYFGPGTRLTVT.

V and J are TRBV15 and TRBJ2-1, with 10 bases identical to TRBD1. This CDR3 is 15 amino acids long. Germline V CDR1 and CDR2: LNHNV, YYDKDF (reference sequence). Trimming cost V 5 bases and J 5 bases; bases outside gene matches: 6. The CDR3: CATSAPGQGNNEQFF. As DNA, the CDR3 is TGTGCCACCAGCGCGCCGGGACAGGGGAACAATGAGCAGTTCTTC.

The chain links TRBV7-9 to TRBJ1-2, with D unclear. The length of the CDR3 is 15 residues. V dropped 4 bases and J dropped 4 bases, with 16 bases sitting between them. In germline, CDR1 is SEHNR, CDR2 FQNEAQ (reference sequence). The CDR3 protein is CASSSTSWRFYGYTF. CDR3 nucleotide sequence: TGTGCCAGCAGCTCTACCAGTTGGAGGTTCTATGGCTACACCTTC.

In its sample, this clone was seen a few times. The CDR3 DNA reads as TGTGCCAGCAGCTTAAGTGCGACAGGGAGAGTCACTGAAGCTTTCTTT. Its protein product is CASSLSATGRVTEAFF. The J gene is TRBJ1-1, the V gene TRBV7-8; 7 positions match TRBD1. CDR3 length: 16 amino acids. The V gene end was trimmed by 2 bases and the J gene end by 4 bases; junction bases not matched to a gene: 10. The germline V gene encodes CDR1 SGHVS and CDR2 FQNEAQ.

The chain combines TRBV7-9 with TRBJ1-1; TRBD1 might be the D (5 bases). Germline V lookup: CDR1 SEHNR, CDR2 FQNEAQ (reference sequence). V gave up 3 bases and J gave up 6 bases, with 8 bases separating them. The CDR3 covers 12 residues. CDR3 sequence: CASSLGPSEAFF. For the CDR3, the DNA is TGTGCCAGCAGCTTGGGGCCCTCTGAAGCTTTCTTT.

V gene TRBV6-5 combines with J gene TRBJ1-2; the D is unclear. This CDR3 is 13 amino acids long. CDR1 is MNHEY, CDR2 SVGAGI, per germline. V lost 7 bases to trimming and J lost 4 bases, with 13 bases between them. In nucleotides, the CDR3 is TGTGCCAGCACGAGGGCCATTGGCTATGGCTACACCTTC. Its translation: CASTRAIGYGYTF.

V gene TRBV11-2 combines with J gene TRBJ1-2, with 9 bases matching TRBD1. The germline CDR1 and CDR2 sequences are SGHAT and FQNNGV. CDR3 length equals 14 residues. V shed 6 bases and J 8 bases; nucleotides not matched to a gene: 10. CDR3 loop: CASREQGAPGGYTF. For the CDR3, the DNA is TGTGCCAGCAGGGAACAGGGGGCTCCGGGGGGCTACACCTTC. Full variable domain (missing parts from reference TRBV11-2 and TRBJ1-2): EAGVAQSPRYKIIEKRQSVAFWCNPISGHATLYWYQQILGQGPKLLIQFQNNGVVDDSQLPKDRFSAERLKGVDSTLKIQPAKLEDSAVYLCASREQGAPGGYTFGSGTRLTVV.

The chain recombines TRBV11-2 with TRBJ2-3; D possibly corresponds to TRBD1 (6 bases). Germline CDR1 reads SGHAT; CDR2 reads FQNNGV. Trimming left V 3 bases short and J 2 bases short, with 12 bases between. CDR3 length: 15 residues. CDR3 nucleotides: TGTGCCAGCAGCTTCCGGGACAAACACACAGATACGCAGTATTTT. This translates into CASSFRDKHTDTQYF. Based on the CDR3 plus reference TRBV11-2 and TRBJ2-3, the full variable domain is EAGVAQSPRYKIIEKRQSVAFWCNPISGHATLYWYQQILGQGPKLLIQFQNNGVVDDSQLPKDRFSAERLKGVDSTLKIQPAKLEDSAVYLCASSFRDKHTDTQYFGPGTRLTVL.

The chain combines TRBV4-1 with TRBJ1-1; no clear D. Looked up from germline, CDR1 is MGHRA and CDR2 is YSYEKL. The CDR3 contains 14 residues. The ends were cut back, 4 bases at V and 4 bases at J, with 13 bases in the middle. The CDR3 DNA reads TGCGCCAGCAGCCGGAGCCGAGCAATCACTGAAGCTTTCTTT. As protein: CASSRSRAITEAFF.

This clone is a singleton in its sample. This rearrangement joins TRBV5-3 to TRBJ2-7, with TRBD2 as a possible D gene (5 bases). Being an ORF, TRBV5-3 has a function that is uncertain. The CDR3 extends over 14 amino acids. V lost 1 base and J 2 bases, leaving 10 bases between the germline ends. The CDR3 DNA reads TGTGCCAGAAGCTTGTACAGCGGCGCCTACGAGCAGTACTTC. Translating gives CARSLYSGAYEQYF.

This chain connects TRBV14 to TRBJ2-3, with D tentatively TRBD1 (6 bases). Trimming stripped 1 base from V and 6 bases from J, with 11 bases between. Germline CDR1 SGHDN, CDR2 FVKESK. The CDR3 covers 14 residues. CDR3 bases: TGTGCCAGCAGCCAAGCGGGGACATCCGATACGCAGTATTTT. Amino acids: CASSQAGTSDTQYF.

The chain is built from TRBV10-3 and TRBJ2-3; 8 bases agree with TRBD1. V lost 4 bases to trimming and J lost 1 base; unmatched junction nucleotides: 4. CDR3 length: 15 residues. Germline loops: CDR1 ENHRY, CDR2 SYGVKD. The CDR3 is CAISGGQDRTDTQYF. CDR3 nucleotides: TGTGCCATCAGTGGGGGACAGGATCGCACAGATACGCAGTATTTT.

This chain uses TRBV2 with TRBJ2-1, with 8 bases identical to TRBD2. V shed 2 bases, J shed 4 bases, and the junction held 4 bases outside the gene matches. There are 15 residues in the CDR3. The germline V gene has CDR1 SNHLY and CDR2 FYNNEI. The CDR3 DNA follows: TGTGCCAGCAGTGAACGGGGGGGGAAATACAATGAGCAGTTCTTC. Its protein is CASSERGGKYNEQFF.

The chain couples TRBV5-1 to TRBJ1-1, with 8 bases fitting TRBD1. The germline V gene encodes CDR1 SGHRS and CDR2 YFSETQ. V lost 1 base to trimming and J lost 4 bases; unmatched junction nucleotides: 3. The CDR3 is 14 amino acids. CDR3 in DNA: TGCGCCAGCAGCTTGACGGACAGGGCCACTGAAGCTTTCTTT. As protein: CASSLTDRATEAFF.

The chain uses TRBV4-3 and TRBJ1-2; 8 nucleotides agree with TRBD1. CDR3 length: 16 residues. Per the germline V gene, CDR1 is LGHNA and CDR2 is YSLEER. V was pared by 0 bases and J by 6 bases, with 9 bases of the junction left unmatched. CDR3 sequence: CASSQEGAGGAHGYTF. CDR3 sequence (DNA): TGCGCCAGCAGCCAAGAAGGGGCAGGGGGCGCCCATGGCTACACCTTC.

This chain connects TRBV27 to TRBJ2-2; 11 positions agree with TRBD2. The V gene's germline CDR1 is MNHEY and CDR2 SMNVEV (reference sequence). The CDR3 spans 15 residues. The trim removed 4 bases at V and 4 bases at J, leaving 2 bases unmatched. For the CDR3, the DNA is TGTGCCAGCAGTTCTAGCGGGGGGAGCACCGGGGAGCTGTTTTTT. This sequence encodes CASSSSGGSTGELFF.

The CDR3 sequence is CASSLGPGTGGRDEQYF. CDR3 sequence (DNA): TGTGCCAGCAGTTTAGGTCCCGGGACAGGGGGGAGGGACGAGCAGTACTTC. The genes are TRBV28 and TRBJ2-7; 11 positions match TRBD1. Germline V gives CDR1 MDHEN, CDR2 SYDVKM. The CDR3 contains 17 residues. V shed 2 bases, J shed 5 bases, and the junction held 11 bases outside the gene matches.

The CDR3 DNA sequence: TGTGCCAGCAGTTTATTGGGGGGGCGCAGCAATGGCTACACCTTC. This codes for CASSLLGGRSNGYTF. The J gene is TRBJ1-2, the V gene TRBV27, with D possibly TRBD1 on 6 matching bases. V lost 1 base to trimming and J lost 6 bases, with 15 bases between them. In germline, CDR1 is MNHEY, CDR2 SMNVEV (reference sequence). The CDR3 sequence is 15 residues long.